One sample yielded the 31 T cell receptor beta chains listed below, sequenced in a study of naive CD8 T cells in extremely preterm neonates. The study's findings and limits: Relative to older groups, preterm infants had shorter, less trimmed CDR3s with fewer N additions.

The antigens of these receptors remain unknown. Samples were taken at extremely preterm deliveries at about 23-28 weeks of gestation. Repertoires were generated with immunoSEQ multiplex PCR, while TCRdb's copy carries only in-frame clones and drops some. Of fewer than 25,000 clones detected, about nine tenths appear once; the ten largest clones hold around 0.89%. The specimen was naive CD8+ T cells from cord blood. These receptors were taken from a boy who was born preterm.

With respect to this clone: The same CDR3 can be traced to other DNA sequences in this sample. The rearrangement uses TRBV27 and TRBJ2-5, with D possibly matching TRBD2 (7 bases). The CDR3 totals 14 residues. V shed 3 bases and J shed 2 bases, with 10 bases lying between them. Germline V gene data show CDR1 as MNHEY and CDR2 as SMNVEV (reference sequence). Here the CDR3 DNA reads TGTGCCAGCAGTTTCCGGGGGGCGCAAGAGACCCAGTACTTC. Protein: CASSFRGAQETQYF.

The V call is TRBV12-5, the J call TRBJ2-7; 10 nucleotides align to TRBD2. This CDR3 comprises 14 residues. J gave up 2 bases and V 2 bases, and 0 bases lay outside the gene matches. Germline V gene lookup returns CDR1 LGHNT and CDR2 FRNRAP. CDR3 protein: CASGLSGGAYEQYF. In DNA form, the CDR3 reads TGTGCTAGTGGTTTGAGCGGGGGGGCCTACGAGCAGTACTTC.

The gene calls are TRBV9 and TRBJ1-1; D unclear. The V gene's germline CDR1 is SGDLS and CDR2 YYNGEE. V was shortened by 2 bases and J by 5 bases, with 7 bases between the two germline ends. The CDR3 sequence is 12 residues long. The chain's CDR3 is CASSVGETEAFF. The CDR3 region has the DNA TGTGCCAGCAGCGTCGGGGAGACTGAAGCTTTCTTT.

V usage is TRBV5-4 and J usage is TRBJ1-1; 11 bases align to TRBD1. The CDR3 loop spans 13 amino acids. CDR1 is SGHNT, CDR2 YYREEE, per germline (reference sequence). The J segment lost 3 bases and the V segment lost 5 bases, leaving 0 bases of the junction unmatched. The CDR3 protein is CASRDRGHTEAFF. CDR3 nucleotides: TGTGCCAGCAGGGACAGGGGGCACACTGAAGCTTTCTTT.

The CDR3 loop is CASSLGQGEKLFF. The CDR3 DNA sequence: TGTGCCAGCAGTTTAGGACAGGGTGAAAAACTGTTTTTT. J is TRBJ1-4 and V is TRBV27, with 8 bases identical to TRBD1. Germline V gene data show CDR1 as MNHEY and CDR2 as SMNVEV (reference sequence). V gave up 2 bases and J gave up 7 bases; unmatched junction bases: 0. The CDR3 runs 13 residues.

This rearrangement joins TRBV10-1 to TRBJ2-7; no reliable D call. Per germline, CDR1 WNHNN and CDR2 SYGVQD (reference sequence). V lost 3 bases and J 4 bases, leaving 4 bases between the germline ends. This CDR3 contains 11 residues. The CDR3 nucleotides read TGCGCCAGCAGTGAAAAATACGAGCAGTACTTC. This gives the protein CASSEKYEQYF.

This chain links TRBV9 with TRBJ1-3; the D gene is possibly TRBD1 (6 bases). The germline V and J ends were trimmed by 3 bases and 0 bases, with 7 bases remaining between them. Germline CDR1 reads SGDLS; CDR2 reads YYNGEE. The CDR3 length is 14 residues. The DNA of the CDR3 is TGTGCCAGCAGCGGACAGGACTCTGGAAACACCATATATTTT. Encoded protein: CASSGQDSGNTIYF.

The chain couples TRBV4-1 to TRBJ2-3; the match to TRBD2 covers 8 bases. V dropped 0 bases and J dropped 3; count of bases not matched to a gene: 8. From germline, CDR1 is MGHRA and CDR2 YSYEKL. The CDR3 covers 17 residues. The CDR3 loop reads CASSQEGWAGGTDTQYF. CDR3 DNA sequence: TGCGCCAGCAGCCAAGAAGGGTGGGCGGGGGGTACAGATACGCAGTATTTT.

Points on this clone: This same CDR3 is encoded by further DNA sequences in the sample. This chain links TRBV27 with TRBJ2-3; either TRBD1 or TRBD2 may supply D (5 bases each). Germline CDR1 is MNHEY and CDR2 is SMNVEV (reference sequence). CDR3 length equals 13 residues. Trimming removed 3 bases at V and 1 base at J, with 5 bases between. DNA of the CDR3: TGTGCCAGCAGTTTGGGGGGCACAGATACGCAGTATTTT. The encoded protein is CASSLGGTDTQYF.

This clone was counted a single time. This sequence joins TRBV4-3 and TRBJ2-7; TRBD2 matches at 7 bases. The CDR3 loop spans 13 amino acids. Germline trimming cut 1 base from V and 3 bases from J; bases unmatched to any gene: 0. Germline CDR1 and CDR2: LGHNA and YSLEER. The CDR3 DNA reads TGCGCCAGCAGCCAAGGGACTAGCTACGAGCAGTACTTC. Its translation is CASSQGTSYEQYF.

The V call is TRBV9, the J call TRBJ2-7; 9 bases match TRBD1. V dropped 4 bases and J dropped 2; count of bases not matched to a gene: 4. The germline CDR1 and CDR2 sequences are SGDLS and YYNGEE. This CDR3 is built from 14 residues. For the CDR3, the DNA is TGTGCCAGCAGCTTGGGACAGGGAGCCTACGAGCAGTACTTC. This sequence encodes CASSLGQGAYEQYF.

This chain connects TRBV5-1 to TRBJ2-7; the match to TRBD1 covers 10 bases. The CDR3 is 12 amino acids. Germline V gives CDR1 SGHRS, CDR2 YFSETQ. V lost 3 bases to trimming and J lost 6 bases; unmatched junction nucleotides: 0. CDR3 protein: CASSWDRGEQYF. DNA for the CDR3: TGCGCCAGCAGCTGGGACAGGGGCGAGCAGTACTTC.

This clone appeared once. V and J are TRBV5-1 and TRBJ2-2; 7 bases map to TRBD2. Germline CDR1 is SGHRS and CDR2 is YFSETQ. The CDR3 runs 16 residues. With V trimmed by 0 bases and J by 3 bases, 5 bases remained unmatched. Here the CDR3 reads CASSLDPSGYTGELFF. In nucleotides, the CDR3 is TGCGCCAGCAGCTTGGATCCTAGCGGCTACACCGGGGAGCTGTTTTTT.

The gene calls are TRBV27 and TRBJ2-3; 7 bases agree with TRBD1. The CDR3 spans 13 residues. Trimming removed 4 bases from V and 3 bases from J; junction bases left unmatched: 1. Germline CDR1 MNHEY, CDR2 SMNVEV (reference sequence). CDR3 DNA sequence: TGTGCCAGCAGTTGGACAGGAACAGATACGCAGTATTTT. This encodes CASSWTGTDTQYF.

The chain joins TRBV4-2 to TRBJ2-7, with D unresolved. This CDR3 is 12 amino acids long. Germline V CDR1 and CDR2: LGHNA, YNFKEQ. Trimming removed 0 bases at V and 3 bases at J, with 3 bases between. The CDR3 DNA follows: TGTGCCAGCAGCCAAGACAACTACGAGCAGTACTTC. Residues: CASSQDNYEQYF.

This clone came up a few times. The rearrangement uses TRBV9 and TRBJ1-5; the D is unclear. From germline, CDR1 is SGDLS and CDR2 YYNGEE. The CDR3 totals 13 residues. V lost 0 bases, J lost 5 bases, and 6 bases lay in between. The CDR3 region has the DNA TGTGCCAGCAGCGTAGCGCCGTATCAGCCCCAGCATTTT. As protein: CASSVAPYQPQHF.

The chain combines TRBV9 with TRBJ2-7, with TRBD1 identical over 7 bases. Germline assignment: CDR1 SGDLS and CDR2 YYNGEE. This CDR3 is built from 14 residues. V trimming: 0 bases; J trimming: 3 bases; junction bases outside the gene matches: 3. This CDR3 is CASSVADRDYEQYF. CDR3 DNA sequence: TGTGCCAGCAGCGTAGCTGACAGGGACTACGAGCAGTACTTC. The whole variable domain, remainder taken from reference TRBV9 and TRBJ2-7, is DSGVTQTPKHLITATGQRVTLRCSPRSGDLSVYWYQQSLDQGLQFLIQYYNGEERAKGNILERFSAQQFPDLHSELNLSSLELGDSALYFCASSVADRDYEQYFGPGTRLTVT.

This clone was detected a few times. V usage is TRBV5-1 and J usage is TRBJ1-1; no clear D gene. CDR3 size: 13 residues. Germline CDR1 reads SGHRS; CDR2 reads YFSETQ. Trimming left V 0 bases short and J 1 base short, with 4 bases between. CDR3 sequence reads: CASSLAGNTEAFF. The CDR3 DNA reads TGCGCCAGCAGCTTGGCAGGGAACACTGAAGCTTTCTTT.

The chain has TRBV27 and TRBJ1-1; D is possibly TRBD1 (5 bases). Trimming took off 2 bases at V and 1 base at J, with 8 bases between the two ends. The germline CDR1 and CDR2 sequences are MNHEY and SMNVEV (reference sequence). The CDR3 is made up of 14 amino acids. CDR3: CASSLTGWNTEAFF. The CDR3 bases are TGTGCCAGCAGTTTAACAGGCTGGAACACTGAAGCTTTCTTT.

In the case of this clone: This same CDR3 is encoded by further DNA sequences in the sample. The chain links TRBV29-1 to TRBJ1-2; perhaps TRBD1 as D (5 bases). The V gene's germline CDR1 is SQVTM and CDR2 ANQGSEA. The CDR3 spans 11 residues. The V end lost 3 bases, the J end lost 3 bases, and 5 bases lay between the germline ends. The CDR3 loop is CSVDRDYGYTF. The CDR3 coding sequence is TGCAGCGTTGACAGGGACTATGGCTACACCTTC.

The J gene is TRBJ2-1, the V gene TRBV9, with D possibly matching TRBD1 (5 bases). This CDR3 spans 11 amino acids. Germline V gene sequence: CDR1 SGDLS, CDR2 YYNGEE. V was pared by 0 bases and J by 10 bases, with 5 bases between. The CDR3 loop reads CASSVDREQFF. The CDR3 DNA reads TGTGCCAGCAGCGTAGACAGGGAGCAGTTCTTC.

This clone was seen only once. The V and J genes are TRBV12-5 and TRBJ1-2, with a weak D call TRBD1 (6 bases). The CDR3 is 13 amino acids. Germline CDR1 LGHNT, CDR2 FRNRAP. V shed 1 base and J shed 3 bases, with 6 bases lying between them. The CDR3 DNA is TGTGCTAGTGGTTTGGGACAGGACTATGGCTACACCTTC. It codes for CASGLGQDYGYTF. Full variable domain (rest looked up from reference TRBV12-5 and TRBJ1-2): DARVTQTPRHKVTEMGQEVTMRCQPILGHNTVFWYRQTMMQGLELLAYFRNRAPLDDSGMPKDRFSAEMPDATLATLKIQPSEPRDSAVYFCASGLGQDYGYTFGSGTRLTVV.

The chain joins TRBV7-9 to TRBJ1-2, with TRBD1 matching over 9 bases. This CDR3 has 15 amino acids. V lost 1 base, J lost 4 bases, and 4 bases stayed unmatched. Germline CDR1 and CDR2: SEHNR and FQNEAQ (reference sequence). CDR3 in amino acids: CASSLDRGLPYGYTF. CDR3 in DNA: TGTGCCAGCAGCTTAGACAGGGGGCTCCCCTATGGCTACACCTTC.

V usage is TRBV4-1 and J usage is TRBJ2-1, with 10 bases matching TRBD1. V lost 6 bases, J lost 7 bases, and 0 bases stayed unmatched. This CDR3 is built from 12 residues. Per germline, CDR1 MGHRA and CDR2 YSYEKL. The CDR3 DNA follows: TGCGCCAGCAGGGACAGGGGGAATGAGCAGTTCTTC. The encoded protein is CASRDRGNEQFF.

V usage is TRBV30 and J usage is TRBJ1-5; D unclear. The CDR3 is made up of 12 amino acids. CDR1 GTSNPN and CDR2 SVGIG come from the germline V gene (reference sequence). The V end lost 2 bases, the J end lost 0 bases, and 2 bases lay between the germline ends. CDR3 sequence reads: CAWSHSNQPQHF. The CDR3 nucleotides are TGTGCCTGGAGTCATAGCAATCAGCCCCAGCATTTT.

DNA for the CDR3: TGTGCCACCTCGGGGCTGCCCAGCGAGCAGTACTTC. Its protein product is CATSGLPSEQYF. V gene TRBV19 combines with J gene TRBJ2-7; possibly TRBD1 or TRBD2 for D (5 bases each). The CDR3 has 12 amino acids. Trimming removed 10 bases from V and 6 bases from J, with 16 bases in between. The germline CDR1 and CDR2 sequences are LNHDA and SQIVND (reference sequence).

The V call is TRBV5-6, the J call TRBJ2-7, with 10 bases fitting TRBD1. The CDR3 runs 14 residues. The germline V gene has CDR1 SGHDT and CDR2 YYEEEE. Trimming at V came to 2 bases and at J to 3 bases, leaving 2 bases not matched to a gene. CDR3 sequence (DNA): TGTGCCAGCAGCTTCGGGACAGGGGTCTACGAGCAGTACTTC. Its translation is CASSFGTGVYEQYF.

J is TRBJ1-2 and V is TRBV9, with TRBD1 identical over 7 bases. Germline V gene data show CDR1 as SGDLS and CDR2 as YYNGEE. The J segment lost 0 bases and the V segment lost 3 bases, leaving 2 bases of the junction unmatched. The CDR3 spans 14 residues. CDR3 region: CASSAGGANYGYTF. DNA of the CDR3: TGTGCCAGCAGCGCAGGGGGTGCTAACTATGGCTACACCTTC.

The CDR3: CASSELYGYTF. As DNA, the CDR3 is TGTGCCAGCAGTGAACTCTATGGCTACACCTTC. The chain carries TRBV2 and TRBJ1-2; unclear D gene. CDR1 is SNHLY and CDR2 is FYNNEI in the germline V gene. The V and J ends lost 2 bases and 4 bases respectively, with 2 bases between them. The CDR3 extends over 11 amino acids.

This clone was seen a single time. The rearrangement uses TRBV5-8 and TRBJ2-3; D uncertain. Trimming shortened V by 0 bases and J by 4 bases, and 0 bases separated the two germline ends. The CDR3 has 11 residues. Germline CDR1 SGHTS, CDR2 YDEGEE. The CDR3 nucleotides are TGTGCCAGCAGCTTGGCAGATACGCAGTATTTT. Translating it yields CASSLADTQYF.

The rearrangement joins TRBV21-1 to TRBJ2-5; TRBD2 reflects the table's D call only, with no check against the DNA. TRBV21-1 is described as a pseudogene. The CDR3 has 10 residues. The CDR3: CASSKPGQYF. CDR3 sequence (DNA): TGTGCCAGCAGCAAACCGGGACAGTACTTC.